This T cell receptor (beta chain) was sequenced in a study of blood T cell repertoires in COVID-19 (dated by TCRdb to the early 2020s). With respect to the entire study: Samples from collaborators originated in the United States, Italy and Spain and spanned both the acute and convalescent phases of COVID-19. The dataset comprised deeply sampled blood TCRbeta repertoires from subjects exposed to, actively infected with, or recovered from COVID-19. Samples were obtained from the ongoing ImmuneRACE study (first 160 participants) and from over a thousand subjects provided by 6 global collaborators. Where available, HLA class I and class II types were taken from metadata supplied by the sample provider and were not determined by assay-based typing. The material from the prospective study consisted of cDNA or gDNA derived from T cells, B-cell-depleted T cells, or PBMCs. A de-identified subject ID, COVID-19 status, age in years and sex were almost always included in the sample metadata. The repertoires were released in a freely available public database intended as a resource for research on the immune response to SARS-CoV-2.

As concerns this clone: What this receptor recognizes is not known. Per-base qualities were not stored, and no clone one base away is much larger.

Including cysteine and phenylalanine, the CDR3 has 14 amino acids. Here the CDR3 DNA is all that survives: 42 bases in frame from base 1. Cut back by 4 bases and 3 bases, the V and J ends lie 10 bases apart. The germline V gene (reference sequence) provides CDR1 LNHDA and CDR2 SQIVND. TCRbeta CDR3 regions were amplified from genomic DNA using the immunoSEQ Assay, a bias-controlled multiplex PCR. The paper's processing steps were these. Within the assay, amplification of reference gene primers was used to estimate how many nucleated cells each sample contained. To quantify the absolute abundance of each unique TCRbeta CDR3 rearrangement, sequence reads were collapsed and filtered. For each sample, productive Simpson clonality was calculated as the square root of Simpson's diversity index across productive rearrangements. The table was pulled from immuneACCESS by TCRdb, which kept in-frame rearrangements only. Such tables lose some clones; where checked, under half of the loss comes from unresolved V genes, and the rest has no known cause. V and J calls plus clone size are reproduced from that table; the DNA served to infer D and trimming. The sample includes 37,000 or so clones, with over 75% observed a single time. 25% to 30% of the sample is taken by the ten largest.

The full study reports these points: Clinical and demographic metadata were provided uncurated, with the amount varying by source and participant.

The collaborating institutions used their own protocols to collect whole blood in K2EDTA tubes. For TCRbeta analysis, collaborator samples were shipped as frozen whole blood, as isolated PBMCs, or as DNA extracted from either sample type. The rearrangement joined TRBV19 to TRBJ1-5; confidence is insufficient to name the D gene. The origin of this receptor is a man older than 75 with active or convalescent COVID-19. Sequencing input: peripheral blood. The nucleotides read TGTGCCAGTAGTAATGGGCAGCTCAATCAGCCCCAGCATTTT. It translates to CASSNGQLNQPQHF.